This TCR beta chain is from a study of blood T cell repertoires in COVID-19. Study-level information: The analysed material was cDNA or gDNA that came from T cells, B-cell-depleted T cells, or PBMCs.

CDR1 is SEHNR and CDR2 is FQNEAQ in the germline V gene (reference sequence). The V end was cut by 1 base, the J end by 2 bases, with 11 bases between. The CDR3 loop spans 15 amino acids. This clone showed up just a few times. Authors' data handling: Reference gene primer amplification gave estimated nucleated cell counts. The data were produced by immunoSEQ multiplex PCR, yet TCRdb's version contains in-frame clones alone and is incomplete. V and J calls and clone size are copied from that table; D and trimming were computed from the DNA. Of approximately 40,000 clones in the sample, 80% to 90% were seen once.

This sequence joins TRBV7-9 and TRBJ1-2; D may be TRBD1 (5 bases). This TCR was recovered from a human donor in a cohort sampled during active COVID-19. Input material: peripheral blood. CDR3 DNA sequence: TGTGCCAGCAGCTTAGGCCCCAGGGCAAACTATGGCTACACCTTC. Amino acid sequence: CASSLGPRANYGYTF.